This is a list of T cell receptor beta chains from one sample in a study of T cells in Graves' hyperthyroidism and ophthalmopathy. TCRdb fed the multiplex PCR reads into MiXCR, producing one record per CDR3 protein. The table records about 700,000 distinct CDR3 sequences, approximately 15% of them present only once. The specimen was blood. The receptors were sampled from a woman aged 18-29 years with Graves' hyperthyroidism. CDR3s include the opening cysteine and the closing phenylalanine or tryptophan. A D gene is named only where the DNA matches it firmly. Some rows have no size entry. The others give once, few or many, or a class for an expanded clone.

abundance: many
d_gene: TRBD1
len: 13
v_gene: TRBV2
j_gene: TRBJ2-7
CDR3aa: CASRRQGAYEQYF
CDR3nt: TGTGCCAGCAGAAGACAGGGCGCCTACGAGCAGTACTTC

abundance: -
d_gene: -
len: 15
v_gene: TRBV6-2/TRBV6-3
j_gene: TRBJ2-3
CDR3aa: CASSRGLTSTDTQYF
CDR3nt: TGTGCCAGCAGCCGGGGCTTAACTAGCACAGATACGCAGTATTTT

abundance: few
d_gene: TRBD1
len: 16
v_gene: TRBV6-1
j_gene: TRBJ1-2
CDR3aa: CASSEGQGARDYGYTF
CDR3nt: TGTGCCAGCAGCGAAGGACAGGGGGCGCGGGACTATGGCTACACCTTC

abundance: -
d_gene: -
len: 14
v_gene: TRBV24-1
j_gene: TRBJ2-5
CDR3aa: CATSDGDFEETQYF
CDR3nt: TGTGCCACCAGTGACGGGGACTTTGAAGAGACCCAGTACTTC

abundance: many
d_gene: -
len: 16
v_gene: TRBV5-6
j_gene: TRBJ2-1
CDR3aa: CASSLALGSSYNEQFF
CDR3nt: TGTGCCAGCAGCTTAGCTTTGGGGAGCTCCTACAATGAGCAGTTCTTC

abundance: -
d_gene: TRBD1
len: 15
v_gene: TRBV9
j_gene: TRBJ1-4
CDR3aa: CASSDQTGPNEKLFF
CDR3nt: TGTGCCAGCAGCGACCAGACAGGGCCTAATGAAAAACTGTTTTTT

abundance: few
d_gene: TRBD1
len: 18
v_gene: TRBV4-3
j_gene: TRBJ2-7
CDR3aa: CASSQEAPTGGSLYEQYF
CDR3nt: TGCGCCAGCAGCCAAGAGGCTCCGACAGGGGGCTCCCTCTACGAGCAGTACTTC

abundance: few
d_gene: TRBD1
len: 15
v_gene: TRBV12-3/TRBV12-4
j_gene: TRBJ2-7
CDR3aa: CASSLGQGDIYEQYF
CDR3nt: TGTGCCAGCAGTTTAGGACAGGGGGATATCTACGAGCAGTACTTC

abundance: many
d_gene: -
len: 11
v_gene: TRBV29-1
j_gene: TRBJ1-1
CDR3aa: CSVEEVREAFF
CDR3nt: TGCAGCGTTGAAGAGGTCAGGGAAGCTTTCTTT

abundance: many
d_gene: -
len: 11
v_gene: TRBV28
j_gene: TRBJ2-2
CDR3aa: CASSSAGELFF
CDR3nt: TGTGCCAGCAGTTCGGCCGGGGAGCTGTTTTTT

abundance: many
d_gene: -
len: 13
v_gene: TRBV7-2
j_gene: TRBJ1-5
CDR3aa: CASSLERSQPQHF
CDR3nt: TGTGCCAGCAGCTTAGAGAGGAGTCAGCCCCAGCATTTT

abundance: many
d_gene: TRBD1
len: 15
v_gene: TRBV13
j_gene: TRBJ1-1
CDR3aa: CASSGRTGWVPEAFF
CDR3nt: TGTGCCAGCAGCGGCCGGACAGGGTGGGTCCCTGAAGCTTTCTTT

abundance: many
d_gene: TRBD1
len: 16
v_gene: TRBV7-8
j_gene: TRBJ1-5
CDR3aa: CASSLGGNRGGQPQHF
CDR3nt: TGTGCCAGCAGCTTAGGGGGAAACAGGGGCGGACAGCCCCAGCATTTT

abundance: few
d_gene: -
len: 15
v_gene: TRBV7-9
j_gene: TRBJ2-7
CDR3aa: CASSLAGLGADEQYF
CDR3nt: TGTGCCAGCAGCTTAGCAGGCCTGGGCGCAGACGAGCAGTACTTC

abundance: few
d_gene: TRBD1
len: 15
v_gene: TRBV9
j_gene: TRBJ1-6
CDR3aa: CASSATGIMGSPLHF
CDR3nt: TGTGCCAGCAGCGCGACAGGGATCATGGGGTCACCCCTCCACTTT

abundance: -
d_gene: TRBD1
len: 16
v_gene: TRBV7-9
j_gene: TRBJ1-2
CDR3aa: CASSPKRDRRFYGYTF
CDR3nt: TGTGCCAGCAGCCCGAAAAGGGACAGGCGCTTCTATGGCTACACCTTC

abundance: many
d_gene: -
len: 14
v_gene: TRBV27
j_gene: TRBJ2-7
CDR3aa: CASSTNSLSYEQYF
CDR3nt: TGTGCCAGCAGCACCAACTCCCTCTCCTACGAGCAGTACTTC

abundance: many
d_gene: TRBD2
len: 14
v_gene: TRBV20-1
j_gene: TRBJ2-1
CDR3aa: CSARGLTGGFEQFF
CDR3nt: TGCAGTGCTAGAGGACTAACGGGAGGATTTGAGCAGTTCTTC

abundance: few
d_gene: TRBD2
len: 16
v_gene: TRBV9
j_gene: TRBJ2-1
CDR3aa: CASSVASGIGIGEQFF
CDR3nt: TGTGCCAGCAGCGTAGCGAGCGGGATAGGTATCGGTGAGCAGTTCTTC

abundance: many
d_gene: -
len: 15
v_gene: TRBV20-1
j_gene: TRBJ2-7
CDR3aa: CSAKDRESNSYEQYF
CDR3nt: TGCAGTGCGAAAGATAGGGAATCAAACTCCTACGAGCAGTACTTC

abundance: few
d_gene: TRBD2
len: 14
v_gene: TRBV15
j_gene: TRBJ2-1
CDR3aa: CATSEGLAGNEQFF
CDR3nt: TGTGCCACCAGCGAAGGACTAGCGGGAAATGAGCAGTTCTTC

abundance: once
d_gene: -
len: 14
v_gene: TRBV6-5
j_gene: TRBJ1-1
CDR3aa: CASSYARGSTEAFF
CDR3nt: TGTGCCAGCAGTTACGCTCGGGGGTCCACTGAAGCTTTCTTT

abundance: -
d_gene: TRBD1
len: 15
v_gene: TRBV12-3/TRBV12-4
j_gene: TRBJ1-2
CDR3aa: CASSSEDREHYGYTF
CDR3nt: TGTGCCAGCAGTTCGGAAGACAGGGAACACTATGGCTACACCTTC

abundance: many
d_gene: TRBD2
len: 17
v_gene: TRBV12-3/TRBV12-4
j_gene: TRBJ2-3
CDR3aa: CASSSTSGRAGTDTQYF
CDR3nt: TGTGCCAGCAGTTCAACTAGCGGGAGGGCCGGGACAGATACGCAGTATTTT

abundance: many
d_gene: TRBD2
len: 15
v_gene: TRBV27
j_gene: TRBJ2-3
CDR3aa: CASSALAGGADTQYF
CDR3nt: TGTGCCAGCAGTGCCCTAGCGGGAGGGGCAGATACGCAGTATTTT

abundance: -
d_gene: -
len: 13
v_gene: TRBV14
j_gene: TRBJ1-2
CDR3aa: CASSQTDSYGYTF
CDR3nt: TGTGCCAGCAGCCAGACAGACTCCTATGGCTACACCTTC

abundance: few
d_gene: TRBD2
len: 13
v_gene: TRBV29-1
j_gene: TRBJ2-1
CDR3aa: CTESGSSYNEQFF
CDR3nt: TGCACCGAAAGCGGGAGCTCCTACAATGAGCAGTTCTTC

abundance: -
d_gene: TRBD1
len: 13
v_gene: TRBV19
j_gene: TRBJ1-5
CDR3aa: CASKGQGSQPQHF
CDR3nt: TGTGCCAGTAAGGGACAGGGATCTCAGCCCCAGCATTTT

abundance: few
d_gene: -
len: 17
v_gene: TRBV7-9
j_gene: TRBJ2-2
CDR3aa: CASSSPPGRNFAGELFF
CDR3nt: TGTGCCAGCAGCTCCCCCCCAGGGAGGAATTTCGCCGGGGAGCTGTTTTTT

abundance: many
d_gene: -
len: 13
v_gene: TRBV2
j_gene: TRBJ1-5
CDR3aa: CASRRVENQPQHF
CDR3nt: TGTGCCAGCCGGCGGGTAGAGAATCAGCCCCAGCATTTT

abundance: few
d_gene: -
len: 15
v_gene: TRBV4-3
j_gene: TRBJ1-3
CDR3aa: CASSQVAGSGNTIYF
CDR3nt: TGCGCCAGCAGCCAAGTGGCTGGCTCTGGAAACACCATATATTTT

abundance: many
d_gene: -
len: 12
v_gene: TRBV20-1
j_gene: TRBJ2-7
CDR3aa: CSARDRGDEQYF
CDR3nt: TGCAGTGCTAGAGATCGGGGCGACGAGCAGTACTTC

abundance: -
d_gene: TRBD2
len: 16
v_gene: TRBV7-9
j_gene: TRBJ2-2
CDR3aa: CASSLKAGAGTGELFF
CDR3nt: TGTGCCAGCAGCTTGAAAGCGGGAGCGGGTACCGGGGAGCTGTTTTTT

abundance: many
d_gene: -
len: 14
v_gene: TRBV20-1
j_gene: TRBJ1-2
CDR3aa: CSARVGGGTYGYTF
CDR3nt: TGCAGTGCTAGAGTCGGGGGCGGAACCTATGGCTACACCTTC

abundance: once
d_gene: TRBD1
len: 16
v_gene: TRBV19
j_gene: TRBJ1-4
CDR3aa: CASSIRGLISNEKLFF
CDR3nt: TGTGCCAGTAGTATCAGGGGGCTAATTTCTAATGAAAAACTGTTTTTT

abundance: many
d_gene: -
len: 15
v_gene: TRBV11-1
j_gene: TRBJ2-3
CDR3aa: CASSPGQSVVDTQYF
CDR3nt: TGTGCCAGCAGCCCTGGACAGTCCGTTGTAGATACGCAGTATTTT

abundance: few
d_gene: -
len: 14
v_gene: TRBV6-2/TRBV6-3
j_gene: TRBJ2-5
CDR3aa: CASRVLAFGETQYF
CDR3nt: TGTGCCAGCAGGGTACTCGCGTTTGGGGAGACCCAGTACTTC

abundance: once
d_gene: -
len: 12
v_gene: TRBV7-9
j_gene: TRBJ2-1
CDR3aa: CASSFETYEQFF
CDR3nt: TGTGCCAGCAGCTTTGAAACCTACGAGCAGTTCTTC

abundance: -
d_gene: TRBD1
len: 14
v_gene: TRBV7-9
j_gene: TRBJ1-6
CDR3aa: CASSSGTGYSPLHF
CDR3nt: TGTGCCAGCAGCTCTGGGACAGGCTACTCACCCCTCCACTTT

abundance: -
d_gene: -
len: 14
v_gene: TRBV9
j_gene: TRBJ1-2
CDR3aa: CASSASGSPRGYTF
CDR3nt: TGTGCCAGCAGCGCGTCAGGGTCCCCGCGGGGCTACACCTTC

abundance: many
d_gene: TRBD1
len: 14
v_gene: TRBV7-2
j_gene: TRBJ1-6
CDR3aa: CASSSGRGGSPLHF
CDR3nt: TGTGCCAGCAGCTCCGGCAGGGGGGGATCACCCCTCCACTTT